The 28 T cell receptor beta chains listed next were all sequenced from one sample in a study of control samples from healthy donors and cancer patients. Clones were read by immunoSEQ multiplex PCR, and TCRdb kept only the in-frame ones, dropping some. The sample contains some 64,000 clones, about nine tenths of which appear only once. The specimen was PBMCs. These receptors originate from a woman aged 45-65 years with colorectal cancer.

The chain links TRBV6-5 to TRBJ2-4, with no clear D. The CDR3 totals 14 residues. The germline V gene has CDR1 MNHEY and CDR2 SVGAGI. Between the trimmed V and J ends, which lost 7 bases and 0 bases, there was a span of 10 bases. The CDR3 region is CASTKLLAKNIQYF. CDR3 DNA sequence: TGTGCCAGCACAAAGTTATTAGCCAAAAACATTCAGTACTTC.

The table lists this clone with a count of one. The DNA for the CDR3 is TGTGCCAGCGCATCTTCGCCGAACTATGGCTACACCTTC. Its translation is CASASSPNYGYTF. V is TRBV6-5 and J is TRBJ1-2; unclear D gene. V was trimmed by 8 bases and J by 2 bases, leaving 12 bases between them. Per germline, CDR1 MNHEY and CDR2 SVGAGI. The length of the CDR3 is 13 residues.

The CDR3 region is CASSLLAGDVAGELFF. The CDR3 DNA follows: TGCGCCAGCAGCTTACTAGCGGGAGATGTGGCCGGGGAGCTGTTTTTT. V and J are TRBV5-1 and TRBJ2-2, with TRBD2 matching 11 bases. The trim removed 2 bases at V and 6 bases at J, leaving 6 bases unmatched. Looked up from germline, CDR1 is SGHRS and CDR2 is YFSETQ. The CDR3 length is 16 residues. Full variable domain (remainder filled in from reference TRBV5-1 and TRBJ2-2): KAGVTQTPRYLIKTRGQQVTLSCSPISGHRSVSWYQQTPGQGLQFLFEYFSETQRNKGNFPGRFSGRQFSNSRSEMNVSTLELGDSALYLCASSLLAGDVAGELFFGEGSRLTVL.

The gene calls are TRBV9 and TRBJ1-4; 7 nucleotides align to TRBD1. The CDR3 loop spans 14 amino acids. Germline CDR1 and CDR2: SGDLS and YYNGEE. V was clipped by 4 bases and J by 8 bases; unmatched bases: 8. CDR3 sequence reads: CASSLTGEGEKLFF. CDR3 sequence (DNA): TGTGCCAGCAGCTTAACAGGGGAGGGCGAAAAACTGTTTTTT. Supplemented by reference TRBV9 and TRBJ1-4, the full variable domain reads DSGVTQTPKHLITATGQRVTLRCSPRSGDLSVYWYQQSLDQGLQFLIQYYNGEERAKGNILERFSAQQFPDLHSELNLSSLELGDSALYFCASSLTGEGEKLFFGSGTQLSVL.

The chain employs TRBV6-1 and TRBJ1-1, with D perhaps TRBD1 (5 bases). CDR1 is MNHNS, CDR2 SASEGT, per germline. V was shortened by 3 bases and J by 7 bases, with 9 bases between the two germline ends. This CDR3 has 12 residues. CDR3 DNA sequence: TGTGCCAGCAGTGATTTCGGGGGTGAAGCTTTCTTT. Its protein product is CASSDFGGEAFF.

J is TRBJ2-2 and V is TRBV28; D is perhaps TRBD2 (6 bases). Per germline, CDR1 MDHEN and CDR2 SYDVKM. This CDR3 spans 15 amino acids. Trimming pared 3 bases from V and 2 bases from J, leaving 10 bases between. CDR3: CASSFLGGNTGELFF. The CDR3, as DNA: TGTGCCAGCAGTTTTCTCGGGGGAAACACCGGGGAGCTGTTTTTT.

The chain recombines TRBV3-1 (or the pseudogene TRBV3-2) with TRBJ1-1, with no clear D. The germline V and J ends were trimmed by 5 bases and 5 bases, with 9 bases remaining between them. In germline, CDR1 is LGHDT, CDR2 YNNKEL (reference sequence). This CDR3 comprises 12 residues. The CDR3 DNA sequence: TGTGCCAGCAGCTCGAGGTGGACTGAAGCTTTCTTT. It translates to CASSSRWTEAFF.

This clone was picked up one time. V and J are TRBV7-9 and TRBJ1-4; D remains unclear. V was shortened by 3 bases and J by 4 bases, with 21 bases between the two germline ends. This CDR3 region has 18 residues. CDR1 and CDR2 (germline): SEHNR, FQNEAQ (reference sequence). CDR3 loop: CASSFLRAGRHINEKLFF. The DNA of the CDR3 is TGTGCCAGCAGCTTTTTGCGGGCAGGCCGACACATTAATGAAAAACTGTTTTTT.

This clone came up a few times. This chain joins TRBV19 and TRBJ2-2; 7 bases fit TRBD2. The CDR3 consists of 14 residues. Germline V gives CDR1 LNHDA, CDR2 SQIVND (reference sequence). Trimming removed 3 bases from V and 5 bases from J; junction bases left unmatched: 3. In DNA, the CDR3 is TGTGCCAGTAGTATGGGGCGGGAGACCGGGGAGCTGTTTTTT. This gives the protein CASSMGRETGELFF.

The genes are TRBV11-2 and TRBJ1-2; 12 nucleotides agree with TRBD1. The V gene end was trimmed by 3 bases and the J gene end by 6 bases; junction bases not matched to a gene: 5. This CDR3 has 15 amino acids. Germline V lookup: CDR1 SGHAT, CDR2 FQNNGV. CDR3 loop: CASSFQGTGGDGYTF. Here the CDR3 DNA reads TGTGCCAGCAGCTTTCAAGGGACAGGGGGCGATGGCTACACCTTC.

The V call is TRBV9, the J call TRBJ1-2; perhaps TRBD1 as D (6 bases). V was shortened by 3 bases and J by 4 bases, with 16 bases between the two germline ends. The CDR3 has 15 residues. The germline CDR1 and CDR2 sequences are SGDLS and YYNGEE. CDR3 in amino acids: CASSGTGYDSYGYTF. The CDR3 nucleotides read TGTGCCAGCAGCGGAACAGGGTACGATAGCTATGGCTACACCTTC.

The CDR3 loop reads CASSRDDGDTQYF. For the CDR3, the DNA is TGTGCCAGCAGCCGTGACGACGGAGATACGCAGTATTTT. This chain joins TRBV3-1 (or the pseudogene TRBV3-2) and TRBJ2-3; no definite D call. Germline-derived CDR1 and CDR2 are LGHDT and YNNKEL (reference sequence). Trimming cost V 4 bases and J 5 bases, with 10 bases left between them. CDR3 size: 13 residues.

CDR3 residues: CASSLGVANTEAFF. The CDR3 DNA reads as TGTGCCAGCAGTCTCGGGGTGGCGAACACTGAAGCTTTCTTT. The rearrangement uses TRBV9 and TRBJ1-1, with D unclear. This CDR3 is built from 14 residues. The germline V gene encodes CDR1 SGDLS and CDR2 YYNGEE. Trimming stripped 5 bases from V and 1 base from J, with 12 bases between.

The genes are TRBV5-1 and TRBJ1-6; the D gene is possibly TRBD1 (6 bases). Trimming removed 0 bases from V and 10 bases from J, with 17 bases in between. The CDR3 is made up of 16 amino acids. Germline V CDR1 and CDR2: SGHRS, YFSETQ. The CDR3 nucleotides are TGCGCCAGCAGCTTGGATCTTGGGACAAGTGGCTCACCCCTCCACTTT. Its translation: CASSLDLGTSGSPLHF.

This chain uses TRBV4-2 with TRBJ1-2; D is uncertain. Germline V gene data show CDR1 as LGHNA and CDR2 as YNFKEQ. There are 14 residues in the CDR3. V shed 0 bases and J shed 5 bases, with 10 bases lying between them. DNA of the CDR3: TGTGCCAGCAGCCAAGAAGGCAGATATTATGGCTACACCTTC. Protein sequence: CASSQEGRYYGYTF.

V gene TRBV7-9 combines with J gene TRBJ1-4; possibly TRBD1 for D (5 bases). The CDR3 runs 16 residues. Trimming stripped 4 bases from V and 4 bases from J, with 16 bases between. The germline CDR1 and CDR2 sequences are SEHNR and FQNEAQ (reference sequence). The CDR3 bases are TGTGCCAGCAGCTCAACACGTCAGGGTGGTAATGAAAAACTGTTTTTT. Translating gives CASSSTRQGGNEKLFF.

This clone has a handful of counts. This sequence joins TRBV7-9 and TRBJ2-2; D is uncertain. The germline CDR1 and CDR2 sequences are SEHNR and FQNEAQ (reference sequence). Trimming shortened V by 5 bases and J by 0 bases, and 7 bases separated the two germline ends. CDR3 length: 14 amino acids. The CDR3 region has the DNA TGTGCCAGCAGCAGGGTCACGAACACCGGGGAGCTGTTTTTT. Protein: CASSRVTNTGELFF.

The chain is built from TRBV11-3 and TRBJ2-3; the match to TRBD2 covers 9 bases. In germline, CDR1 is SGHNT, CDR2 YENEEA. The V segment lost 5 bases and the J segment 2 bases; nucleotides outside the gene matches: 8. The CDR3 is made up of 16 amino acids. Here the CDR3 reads CASSRWASGNTDTQYF. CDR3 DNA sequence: TGTGCCAGCAGCCGCTGGGCTAGCGGGAACACAGATACGCAGTATTTT.

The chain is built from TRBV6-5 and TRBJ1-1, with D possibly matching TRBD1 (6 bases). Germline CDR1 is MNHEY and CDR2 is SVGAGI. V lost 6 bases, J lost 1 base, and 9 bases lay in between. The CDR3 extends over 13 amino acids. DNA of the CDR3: TGTGCCAGCAGGGGGACAACGAACACTGAAGCTTTCTTT. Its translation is CASRGTTNTEAFF.

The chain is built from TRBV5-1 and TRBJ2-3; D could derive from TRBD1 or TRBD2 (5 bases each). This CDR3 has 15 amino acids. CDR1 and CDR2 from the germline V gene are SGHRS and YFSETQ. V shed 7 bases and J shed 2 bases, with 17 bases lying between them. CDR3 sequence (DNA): TGCGCCAGCCGACGTGCAGGGACCAACACAGATACGCAGTATTTT. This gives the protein CASRRAGTNTDTQYF.

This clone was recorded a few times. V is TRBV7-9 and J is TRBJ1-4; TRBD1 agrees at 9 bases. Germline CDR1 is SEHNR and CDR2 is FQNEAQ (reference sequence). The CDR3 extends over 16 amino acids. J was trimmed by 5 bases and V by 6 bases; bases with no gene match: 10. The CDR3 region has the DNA TGTGCCAGCAGGGATGGGACAGGGAAATGGAATGAAAAACTGTTTTTT. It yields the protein CASRDGTGKWNEKLFF. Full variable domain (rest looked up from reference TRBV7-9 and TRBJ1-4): DTGVSQNPRHKITKRGQNVTFRCDPISEHNRLYWYRQTLGQGPEFLTYFQNEAQLEKSRLLSDRFSAERPKGSFSTLEIQRTEQGDSAMYLCASRDGTGKWNEKLFFGSGTQLSVL.

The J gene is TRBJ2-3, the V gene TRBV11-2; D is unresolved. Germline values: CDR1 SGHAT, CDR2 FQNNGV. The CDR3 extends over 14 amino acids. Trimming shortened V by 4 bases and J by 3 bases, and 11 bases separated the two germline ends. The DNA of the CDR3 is TGTGCCAGCAGCTCCTCCCTCGGGACAGATACGCAGTATTTT. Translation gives CASSSSLGTDTQYF.

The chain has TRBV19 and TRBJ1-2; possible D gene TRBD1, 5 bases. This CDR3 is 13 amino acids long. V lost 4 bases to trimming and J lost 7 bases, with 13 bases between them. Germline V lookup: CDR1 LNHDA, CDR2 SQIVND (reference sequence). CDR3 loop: CASSTAGLGGYTF. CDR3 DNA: TGTGCCAGTAGTACGGCAGGGTTGGGTGGCTACACCTTC. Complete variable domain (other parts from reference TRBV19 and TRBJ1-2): DGGITQSPKYLFRKEGQNVTLSCEQNLNHDAMYWYRQDPGQGLRLIYYSQIVNDFQKGDIAEGYSVSREKKESFPLTVTSAQKNPTAFYLCASSTAGLGGYTFGSGTRLTVV.

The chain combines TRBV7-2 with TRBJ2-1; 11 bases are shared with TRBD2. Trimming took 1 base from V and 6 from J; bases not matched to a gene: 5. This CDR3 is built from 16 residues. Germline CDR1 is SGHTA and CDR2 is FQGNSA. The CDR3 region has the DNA TGTGCCAGCAGCTTAGTTCCTAGCGGGAGGTCCAATGAGCAGTTCTTC. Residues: CASSLVPSGRSNEQFF. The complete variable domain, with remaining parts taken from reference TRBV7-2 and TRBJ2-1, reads GAGVSQSPSNKVTEKGKDVELRCDPISGHTALYWYRQSLGQGLEFLIYFQGNSAPDKSGLPSDRFSAERTGGSVSTLTIQRTQQEDSAVYLCASSLVPSGRSNEQFFGPGTRLTVL.

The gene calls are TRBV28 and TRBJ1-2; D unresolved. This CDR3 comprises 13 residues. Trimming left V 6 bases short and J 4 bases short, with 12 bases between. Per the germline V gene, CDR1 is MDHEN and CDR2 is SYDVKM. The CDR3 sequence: CASSLQGRYGYTF. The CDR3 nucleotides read TGTGCCAGCAGCCTCCAAGGTCGCTATGGCTACACCTTC.

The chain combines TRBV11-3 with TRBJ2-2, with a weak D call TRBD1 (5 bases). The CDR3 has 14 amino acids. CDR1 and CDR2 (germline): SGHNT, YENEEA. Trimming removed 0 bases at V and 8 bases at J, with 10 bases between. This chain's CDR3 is CASSLDVRQGELFF. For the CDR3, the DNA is TGTGCCAGCAGCTTAGATGTGCGACAGGGGGAGCTGTTTTTT.

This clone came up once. The CDR3 sequence: CASSLGDQPQHF. DNA of the CDR3: TGTGCCAGCAGCTTAGGGGACCAGCCCCAGCATTTT. The chain recombines TRBV7-9 with TRBJ1-5; weak D call: TRBD1 (5 bases). CDR3 size: 12 residues. Germline V gene lookup returns CDR1 SEHNR and CDR2 FQNEAQ (reference sequence). The V and J ends lost 1 base and 7 bases respectively, with 5 bases between them.

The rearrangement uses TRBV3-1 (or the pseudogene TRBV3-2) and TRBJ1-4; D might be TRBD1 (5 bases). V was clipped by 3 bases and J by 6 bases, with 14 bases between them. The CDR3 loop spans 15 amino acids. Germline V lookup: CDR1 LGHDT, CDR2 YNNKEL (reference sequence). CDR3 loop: CASSQRTQRDEKLFF. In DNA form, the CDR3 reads TGTGCCAGCAGCCAGAGGACACAACGGGATGAAAAACTGTTTTTT.